The 17 T cell receptor beta chains presented below share a single source sample, sequenced in a study of identical twins. TCRdb reanalysed the 5' RACE reads using MiXCR and keeps one entry per CDR3 protein. This table has hundreds of thousands of distinct CDR3 sequences, less than 9% appearing once. The sample was also linked to a second study, of yellow fever vaccine responses in identical twins.

Sample: memory (CD45RO+) T cells sorted from blood. Every receptor here comes from a woman aged 18-29 years in good health.

The J gene is TRBJ1-1, the V gene TRBV5-5, with D unclear. V lost 2 bases to trimming and J lost 0 bases, with 8 bases between them. The CDR3 is 14 amino acids. Germline V CDR1 and CDR2: SGHKS, YYEKEE (reference sequence). The CDR3 nucleotides are TGTGCCAGCAGCTTCGGCAGGCTGAACACTGAAGCTTTCTTT. As protein: CASSFGRLNTEAFF.

The CDR3 sequence: CASSSKGQGNTEAFF. CDR3 nucleotide sequence: TGTGCCAGCAGCTCCAAGGGACAGGGAAACACTGAAGCTTTCTTT. V usage is TRBV7-9 and J usage is TRBJ1-1; 9 nucleotides line up with TRBD1. The CDR3 loop spans 15 amino acids. The V gene's germline CDR1 is SEHNR and CDR2 FQNEAQ (reference sequence). With V trimmed by 4 bases and J by 2 bases, 5 bases remained unmatched.

The chain uses TRBV7-2 and TRBJ2-7; 7 bases align to TRBD2. Trimming at V came to 4 bases and at J to 5 bases, leaving 5 bases not matched to a gene. Germline CDR1 is SGHTA and CDR2 is FQGNSA. The CDR3 has 13 amino acids. CDR3 loop: CASSYGLVHEQYV. The CDR3 coding sequence is TGTGCCAGCAGCTACGGACTAGTCCACGAGCAGTACGTC.

The genes are TRBV24-1 and TRBJ2-1, with D perhaps matching TRBD2 (6 bases). Trimming pared 4 bases from V and 3 bases from J, leaving 9 bases between. CDR3 size: 14 residues. Germline V gene sequence: CDR1 KGHDR, CDR2 SFDVKD. The CDR3 coding sequence is TGTGCCACCAGTGAGACGGGAGTCTACAATGAGCAGTTCTTC. Translated, it gives CATSETGVYNEQFF.

This clonotype was seen at least ten times. The chain uses TRBV28 and TRBJ1-5, with 8 bases aligning to TRBD1. There are 16 residues in the CDR3. Germline CDR1 and CDR2: MDHEN and SYDVKM. V shed 5 bases, J shed 4 bases, and the junction held 10 bases outside the gene matches. CDR3 sequence: CASSPHSTGVNQPQHF. The CDR3, as DNA: TGTGCCAGCAGTCCGCATTCGACAGGGGTAAATCAGCCCCAGCATTTT.

The rearrangement uses TRBV6-1 and TRBJ2-3; 12 bases are shared with TRBD2. The V segment lost 6 bases and the J segment 1 base; nucleotides outside the gene matches: 5. The CDR3 covers 16 residues. CDR1 and CDR2 (germline): MNHNS, SASEGT. Written as DNA, the CDR3 is TGTGCCAGCAGGACCCTAGCGGGGGGGGGCACAGATACGCAGTATTTT. It is translated as CASRTLAGGGTDTQYF.

This chain links TRBV11-2 with TRBJ1-2, with TRBD1 as a possible D gene (5 bases). Trimming shortened V by 5 bases and J by 0 bases, and 10 bases separated the two germline ends. Germline CDR1 and CDR2: SGHAT and FQNNGV. The CDR3 is made up of 14 amino acids. CDR3 residues: CASSPLRANYGYTF. DNA for the CDR3: TGTGCCAGCAGCCCTCTCAGGGCTAACTATGGCTACACCTTC.

This clonotype was recorded many times. At one end, the junction sequence differs from germline, possibly due to a read error. The chain recombines TRBV5-1 with TRBJ2-1; D is possibly TRBD1 (6 bases). The germline V gene has CDR1 SGHRS and CDR2 YFSETQ. The CDR3 is 12 residues long. CDR3 nucleotide sequence: TGCGCCAGCAGCTTGATCGGTGGTGGGGGCCTCTTC. Amino acids: CASSLIGGGGLF.

This clonotype has at least ten counts. The rearrangement uses TRBV5-1 and TRBJ2-2; D gene ambiguous. Germline CDR1 SGHRS, CDR2 YFSETQ. Trimming stripped 2 bases from V and 3 bases from J, with 14 bases between. The CDR3 has 16 amino acids. The CDR3 loop reads CASSFASLSYTGELFF. CDR3 nucleotides: TGCGCCAGCAGCTTCGCCTCTCTCAGCTACACCGGGGAGCTGTTTTTT.

This clonotype has at least ten counts. The chain recombines TRBV20-1 with TRBJ2-7, with D perhaps matching TRBD2 (6 bases). V was trimmed by 6 bases and J by 9 bases, leaving 18 bases between them. From germline, CDR1 is DFQATT and CDR2 SNEGSKA (reference sequence). This CDR3 has 12 amino acids. The CDR3 is CSAQGGNGGQYV. The DNA of the CDR3 is TGCAGTGCCCAGGGCGGGAACGGAGGGCAGTACGTC.

The table lists this clonotype with many counts. The V gene is TRBV29-1, the J gene TRBJ2-2, with 7 bases fitting TRBD2. Trimming at V came to 4 bases and at J to 0 bases, leaving 8 bases not matched to a gene. In germline, CDR1 is SQVTM, CDR2 ANQGSEA. There are 16 residues in the CDR3. The CDR3 loop reads CSVGPASGTNTGELFF. The CDR3 DNA reads as TGCAGCGTTGGGCCGGCTAGCGGAACGAACACCGGGGAGCTGTTTTTT.

The chain recombines TRBV2 with TRBJ2-7; 7 bases fit TRBD2. The CDR3 is made up of 15 amino acids. Looked up from germline, CDR1 is SNHLY and CDR2 is FYNNEI. Trimming cost V 7 bases and J 6 bases; bases outside gene matches: 15. The CDR3 nucleotides read TGTGCCAGCAAAGTTTCTGGCGGGAGCGGCAGCGAGCAGTACTTC. This gives the protein CASKVSGGSGSEQYF.

This clonotype was found many times. V usage is TRBV12-3 or TRBV12-4 and J usage is TRBJ1-3; 8 nucleotides agree with TRBD1. The CDR3 is 15 residues long. V lost 3 bases and J lost 4; bases outside the gene matches: 5. CDR3 protein: CASSLGQGAGNTIYF. Here the CDR3 DNA reads TGTGCCAGCAGTTTGGGGCAGGGGGCCGGAAACACCATATATTTT.

This chain links TRBV11-1 with TRBJ1-1, with 7 nucleotides matching TRBD1. V was pared by 5 bases and J by 1 base, with 4 bases of the junction left unmatched. The CDR3 runs to 14 residues. Germline CDR1 reads SGHAT; CDR2 reads FQDESV (reference sequence). CDR3 region: CASSHQGGNTEAFF. The CDR3 coding sequence is TGTGCCAGCAGCCACCAGGGGGGGAACACTGAAGCTTTCTTT.

This clonotype was recorded at least ten times. The rearrangement uses TRBV12-3 or TRBV12-4 and TRBJ1-2; the D is unclear. This CDR3 comprises 12 residues. The V gene lost 6 bases and the J gene lost 5 bases, with 10 bases spanning the gap. The CDR3 spells CASSPNVYGYTF. CDR3 DNA: TGTGCCAGCAGCCCTAACGTGTATGGCTACACCTTC.

The chain recombines TRBV27 with TRBJ1-3; perhaps TRBD1 as D (6 bases). Germline V CDR1 and CDR2: MNHEY, SMNVEV (reference sequence). CDR3 size: 16 residues. Trimming cost V 0 bases and J 2 bases, with 11 bases left between them. CDR3 DNA sequence: TGTGCCAGCAGTTTATCGCTGCCAGGGGCTGGAAACACCATATATTTT. Protein product: CASSLSLPGAGNTIYF.

CDR3 sequence (DNA): TGTGCCAGCCAACAGCCCTTTGGGAATGAGCAGTTCTTC. It encodes CASQQPFGNEQFF. The V and J genes are TRBV2 and TRBJ2-1; D is unresolved. V lost 8 bases and J 7 bases, leaving 15 bases between the germline ends. This CDR3 region has 13 residues. Germline V gene lookup returns CDR1 SNHLY and CDR2 FYNNEI.